The 2 T cell receptor beta chains presented below share a single source sample, sequenced in a study of shared clonotypes between healthy human individuals. Using immunoSEQ multiplex PCR, the repertoire was profiled, and TCRdb retains in-frame clones only, with some absent. The table shows 2 million to 3 million clones, with roughly nine tenths occurring only once. Sequencing input: naive CD4+ T cells sorted from blood. Stated subset: CD45RA+ positively selected. The origin of the receptors is a man aged 18 to 29 in good health.

V is TRBV5-1 and J is TRBJ1-4; TRBD1 might be the D (5 bases). V was pared by 7 bases and J by 8 bases, with 15 bases between. The CDR3 contains 13 residues. The germline gives CDR1 SGHRS, CDR2 YFSETQ. CDR3 region: CASAPGLGEKLFF. CDR3 DNA: TGCGCCAGCGCCCCAGGGCTGGGGGAAAAACTGTTTTTT.

This clone showed up just once. This rearrangement joins TRBV5-4 to TRBJ2-5; D possibly matches TRBD1 or TRBD2 (5 bases each). CDR3 length equals 16 residues. Trimming took off 0 bases at V and 2 bases at J, with 14 bases between the two ends. Germline assignment: CDR1 SGHNT and CDR2 YYREEE (reference sequence). CDR3 coding DNA: TGTGCCAGCAGCTTGGGGGGACGGATTATACAAGAGACCCAGTACTTC. It yields the protein CASSLGGRIIQETQYF.